These 18 T cell receptor beta chains were all obtained from the same sample, sequenced in a study of cytomegalovirus exposure and HLA in healthy donors. The repertoire was sequenced with immunoSEQ multiplex PCR; TCRdb's copy has only in-frame clones and lacks some. The table has about 160,000 clones, 75% to 90% seen once. Sequenced material: PBMCs. The receptor source for this set is a woman aged 18-30 years in good health and CMV-seronegative.

The rearrangement joins TRBV5-5 to TRBJ2-7; TRBD2 matches 9 bases. Per the germline V gene, CDR1 is SGHKS and CDR2 is YYEKEE (reference sequence). The V and J ends lost 4 bases and 0 bases, in that order; junction bases with no gene match: 8. This CDR3 has 16 residues. CDR3 DNA: TGTGCCAGCAGCCCCCGACTAGCGGAGATCTCCTACGAGCAGTACTTC. Amino acid sequence: CASSPRLAEISYEQYF. Full variable domain (outside the CDR3, taken from reference TRBV5-5 and TRBJ2-7): DAGVTQSPTHLIKTRGQQVTLRCSPISGHKSVSWYQQVLGQGPQFIFQYYEKEERGRGNFPDRFSARQFPNYSSELNVNALLLGDSALYLCASSPRLAEISYEQYFGPGTRLTVT.

The chain employs TRBV5-1 and TRBJ1-4; possibly TRBD1 for D (5 bases). Trimming shortened V by 4 bases and J by 5 bases, and 18 bases separated the two germline ends. The CDR3 covers 16 residues. Germline V CDR1 and CDR2: SGHRS, YFSETQ. The CDR3, as DNA: TGCGCCAGCAGCAACCCCAGCGGGGCCAACAATGAAAAACTGTTTTTT. It specifies CASSNPSGANNEKLFF.

V gene TRBV7-9 combines with J gene TRBJ2-1; TRBD1 might be the D (6 bases). The CDR3 length is 14 residues. V was cut by 0 bases and J by 3 bases, with 6 bases left in between. Per the germline V gene, CDR1 is SEHNR and CDR2 is FQNEAQ (reference sequence). CDR3 residues: CASSLADSYNEQFF. Written as DNA, the CDR3 is TGTGCCAGCAGCTTAGCGGACAGCTACAATGAGCAGTTCTTC.

This chain joins TRBV9 and TRBJ2-5, with D tentatively TRBD1 (5 bases). CDR3 length: 16 amino acids. Germline values: CDR1 SGDLS, CDR2 YYNGEE. The V gene lost 4 bases and the J gene lost 1 base, with 17 bases spanning the gap. The CDR3 loop reads CASSPQIAGLQETQYF. The CDR3 nucleotides are TGTGCCAGCAGCCCCCAAATAGCAGGGCTCCAAGAGACCCAGTACTTC.

The chain couples TRBV29-1 to TRBJ2-1; 14 nucleotides agree with TRBD2. The V gene's germline CDR1 is SQVTM and CDR2 ANQGSEA. The CDR3 is 16 residues long. V trimming: 1 base; J trimming: 6 bases; junction bases outside the gene matches: 5. The CDR3 nucleotides read TGCAGCGTTGAAGGGGGGGGGACTAGCGGGAGCAATGAGCAGTTCTTC. This sequence encodes CSVEGGGTSGSNEQFF.

The V gene is TRBV6-1, the J gene TRBJ2-7; no firm D call. CDR3 length equals 13 residues. V was pared by 4 bases and J by 2 bases, with 9 bases between. Germline V gene lookup returns CDR1 MNHNS and CDR2 SASEGT. CDR3 sequence: CASSGLPAYEQYF. The CDR3 region has the DNA TGTGCCAGCAGTGGCCTTCCAGCCTACGAGCAGTACTTC.

V is TRBV29-1 and J is TRBJ2-7; D is perhaps TRBD1 (5 bases). The CDR3 is made up of 14 amino acids. Trimming took off 3 bases at V and 0 bases at J, with 12 bases between the two ends. Germline V gene lookup returns CDR1 SQVTM and CDR2 ANQGSEA. CDR3 DNA: TGCAGCGTTGAGGGGTCAGACAGCTCCTACGAGCAGTACTTC. Its protein is CSVEGSDSSYEQYF.

The CDR3 protein is CASSYSSGDNYGYTF. In nucleotides, the CDR3 is TGTGCCAGCAGTTACTCGTCAGGGGATAACTATGGCTACACCTTC. The rearrangement joins TRBV6-5 to TRBJ1-2, with D tentatively TRBD1 (6 bases). Germline CDR1 and CDR2: MNHEY and SVGAGI. The CDR3 consists of 15 residues. V lost 0 bases and J lost 1, with 9 bases in between.

The J gene is TRBJ2-3, the V gene TRBV6-4, with 7 nucleotides matching TRBD1. V was clipped by 6 bases and J by 2 bases; unmatched bases: 5. Germline CDR1 MRHNA, CDR2 SNTAGT. The CDR3 length is 14 residues. The CDR3 DNA reads TGTGCCAGCAGCCAGGGGGTGGACACAGATACGCAGTATTTT. It codes for CASSQGVDTDTQYF.

V usage is TRBV19 and J usage is TRBJ1-2, with D possibly being TRBD1 (6 bases). Germline V lookup: CDR1 LNHDA, CDR2 SQIVND (reference sequence). The CDR3 totals 13 residues. V was pared by 7 bases and J by 2 bases, with 11 bases between. The CDR3 bases are TGTGCCAGTACCCTCACAGGGAACTATGGCTACACCTTC. This sequence encodes CASTLTGNYGYTF.

In the case of this clone: At the DNA level, this CDR3 is encoded by other sequences in the same sample as well. The rearrangement uses TRBV5-4 and TRBJ2-5; D call uncertain. The V gene lost 0 bases and the J gene lost 2 bases, with 5 bases spanning the gap. The germline V gene has CDR1 SGHNT and CDR2 YYREEE (reference sequence). The CDR3 loop spans 13 amino acids. CDR3 in DNA: TGTGCCAGCAGCTTGGGCCAGCAAGAGACCCAGTACTTC. It specifies CASSLGQQETQYF.

V usage is TRBV6-1 and J usage is TRBJ1-1; D ambiguous. Trimming cost V 1 base and J 1 base, with 7 bases left between them. The CDR3 totals 14 residues. Germline CDR1 reads MNHNS; CDR2 reads SASEGT. CDR3 residues: CASSEGGGNTEAFF. The CDR3, as DNA: TGTGCCAGCAGTGAAGGAGGAGGGAACACTGAAGCTTTCTTT.

V usage is TRBV6-5 and J usage is TRBJ2-2; 10 bases are shared with TRBD2. CDR3 length: 14 amino acids. CDR1 and CDR2 (germline): MNHEY, SVGAGI. V lost 10 bases to trimming and J lost 0 bases; unmatched junction nucleotides: 2. The CDR3 loop is CAIAGGPNTGELFF. DNA for the CDR3: TGTGCCATAGCGGGAGGACCGAACACCGGGGAGCTGTTTTTT.

This chain links TRBV29-1 with TRBJ1-4; D unclear. Germline V gene lookup returns CDR1 SQVTM and CDR2 ANQGSEA. Trimming shortened V by 7 bases and J by 7 bases, and 13 bases separated the two germline ends. CDR3 size: 12 residues. As DNA, the CDR3 is TGCAGCGGCCAGTTCAGTTCTGAAAAACTGTTTTTT. Its translation: CSGQFSSEKLFF.

This chain joins TRBV11-2 and TRBJ1-4; the match to TRBD1 covers 12 bases. Germline V gene lookup returns CDR1 SGHAT and CDR2 FQNNGV. This CDR3 comprises 17 residues. Unmatched junction bases numbered 12, after V lost 5 bases and J lost 8 bases. CDR3: CASSPPGQGAWGEKLFF. The CDR3, as DNA: TGTGCCAGCAGCCCCCCGGGACAGGGGGCCTGGGGGGAAAAACTGTTTTTT. Full variable domain (remainder filled in from reference TRBV11-2 and TRBJ1-4): EAGVAQSPRYKIIEKRQSVAFWCNPISGHATLYWYQQILGQGPKLLIQFQNNGVVDDSQLPKDRFSAERLKGVDSTLKIQPAKLEDSAVYLCASSPPGQGAWGEKLFFGSGTQLSVL.

The J gene is TRBJ1-2, the V gene TRBV7-9; D is possibly TRBD1 (6 bases). V was cut by 0 bases and J by 4 bases, with 18 bases left in between. The length of the CDR3 is 17 residues. Germline loops: CDR1 SEHNR, CDR2 FQNEAQ (reference sequence). The CDR3 nucleotides read TGTGCCAGCAGCTTAGCGTTTGGACAGTCAATCTCCTATGGCTACACCTTC. This translates into CASSLAFGQSISYGYTF.

V and J are TRBV5-4 and TRBJ2-1, with 11 positions matching TRBD2. CDR1 and CDR2 from the germline V gene are SGHNT and YYREEE (reference sequence). The V gene end was trimmed by 3 bases and the J gene end by 8 bases; junction bases not matched to a gene: 7. The CDR3 loop spans 15 amino acids. CDR3 coding DNA: TGTGCCAGCAGCTCTACCGGGACTAGCGGCCATGAGCAGTTCTTC. Its translation: CASSSTGTSGHEQFF.

The chain carries TRBV10-3 and TRBJ1-1, with D perhaps matching TRBD1 (6 bases). The CDR3 is made up of 13 amino acids. The V gene's germline CDR1 is ENHRY and CDR2 SYGVKD. V was trimmed by 5 bases and J by 8 bases, leaving 15 bases between them. The CDR3 is CAISIGTTREAFF. DNA of the CDR3: TGTGCCATCAGTATCGGGACAACCCGGGAAGCTTTCTTT.